Sequencing of this TCR beta chain was carried out in a study of T cell repertoires in cytomegalovirus infection. About the research overall: Indications came from public TCR beta signatures; they pointed to CMV infection and to a matching HLA type.

Ten or more counts support this clonotype. What it recognizes is unknown. Study results and caveats: In two of eight donors, the top clonotype was HLA-C-restricted CMV-specific.

The germline CDR1 and CDR2 sequences are SGHTA and FQGNSA. Trimming took off 1 base at V and 2 bases at J, with 14 bases between the two ends. The CDR3 runs to 16 residues. TCRdb passed the reads through MiXCR, listing each CDR3 protein once. The sample lists 200,000 to 300,000 distinct CDR3 sequences; about 12% were seen once. This rearrangement joins TRBV7-2 to TRBJ1-2, with a weak D call TRBD1 (5 bases). The specimen sequenced was PBMCs. The TCR comes from a human donor in good health (CMV status not recorded). Some clones in this sample may be carry-over from other donors' samples. The CDR3 DNA sequence: TGTGCCAGCAGCTTAGAGAGAGGGGTTCGGAACTATGGCTACACCTTC. Amino acid sequence: CASSLERGVRNYGYTF.